The next 23 T cell receptor beta chains were all read from a single sample in a study of OX40 agonist ivuxolimab in advanced cancers. Here immunoSEQ multiplex PCR was the method, and the copy in TCRdb shows in-frame clones only, minus some. Of around 11,000 clones in the sample, over 80% are singletons; the top ten hold about 14%. The material sequenced was CD4+ or CD8+ T cells sorted from blood, taken in a trial of the OX40 agonist ivuxolimab. All receptors derive from an adult with an advanced solid tumor such as melanoma, head and neck, liver or kidney cancer.

This chain joins TRBV13 and TRBJ2-3, with 7 bases matching TRBD2. Germline CDR1 reads PRHDT; CDR2 reads FYEKMQ (reference sequence). This CDR3 is 15 amino acids long. Trimming removed 4 bases from V and 0 bases from J; junction bases left unmatched: 4. CDR3 DNA: TGTGCCAGCAGCTACGGGGGGACTAGCACAGATACGCAGTATTTT. This sequence encodes CASSYGGTSTDTQYF.

The rearrangement uses TRBV11-3 and TRBJ1-1, with 7 bases lining up with TRBD1. The CDR3 runs to 13 residues. The V gene's germline CDR1 is SGHNT and CDR2 YENEEA. Unmatched junction bases numbered 2, after V lost 7 bases and J lost 0 bases. CDR3 in amino acids: CASMTGMNTEAFF. The CDR3 DNA sequence: TGTGCCAGCATGACAGGGATGAACACTGAAGCTTTCTTT.

The chain recombines TRBV7-3 with TRBJ2-7, with a possible D match to TRBD1 (6 bases). The germline CDR1 and CDR2 sequences are SGHTA and FQGTGA. The CDR3 loop spans 15 amino acids. Trimming stripped 0 bases from V and 5 bases from J, with 14 bases between. The chain's CDR3 is CASSLTGTMPNEQYF. The CDR3 region has the DNA TGTGCCAGCAGCTTAACCGGGACAATGCCTAACGAGCAGTACTTC.

V gene TRBV27 combines with J gene TRBJ1-1; perhaps TRBD1 as D (5 bases). Germline loops: CDR1 MNHEY, CDR2 SMNVEV (reference sequence). The germline V and J ends were trimmed by 2 bases and 4 bases, with 14 bases remaining between them. This CDR3 has 15 amino acids. The CDR3 sequence is CASSLGGEGSTEAFF. The CDR3 DNA reads TGTGCCAGCAGTTTAGGGGGGGAAGGAAGCACTGAAGCTTTCTTT.

There are a few counts of this clone. The chain combines TRBV30 with TRBJ1-5; no clear D. Germline V gene data show CDR1 as GTSNPN and CDR2 as SVGIG (reference sequence). This CDR3 is built from 14 residues. The ends were cut back, 2 bases at V and 1 base at J, with 9 bases in the middle. CDR3 loop: CAWSTTTSNQPQHF. CDR3 in DNA: TGTGCCTGGAGTACCACTACCAGCAATCAGCCCCAGCATTTT.

The V call is TRBV5-1, the J call TRBJ1-1; D gene unclear. The CDR3 runs 12 residues. Trimming took 1 base from V and 4 from J, leaving 5 bases between them. Germline V CDR1 and CDR2: SGHRS, YFSETQ. CDR3 DNA: TGCGCCAGCAGCTTGCTGGGCACTGAAGCTTTCTTT. This gives the protein CASSLLGTEAFF.

The V and J genes are TRBV6-1 and TRBJ2-7; TRBD2 matches at 10 bases. There are 15 residues in the CDR3. Trimming took 4 bases from V and 1 from J; bases not matched to a gene: 4. Germline V CDR1 and CDR2: MNHNS, SASEGT. DNA for the CDR3: TGTGCCAGCAGTGGCCTAGCGGGAGAGTCCTACGAGCAGTACTTC. Translating gives CASSGLAGESYEQYF.

The genes are TRBV7-2 and TRBJ2-4; 9 bases line up with TRBD2. With 3 bases clipped from V and 0 bases from J, the junction kept 3 bases outside the gene matches. Germline assignment: CDR1 SGHTA and CDR2 FQGNSA. The CDR3 loop spans 16 amino acids. The CDR3 protein is CASSFMGLAAKNIQYF. CDR3 DNA: TGTGCCAGCAGCTTTATGGGACTAGCAGCCAAAAACATTCAGTACTTC. Full variable domain (remainder filled in from reference TRBV7-2 and TRBJ2-4): GAGVSQSPSNKVTEKGKDVELRCDPISGHTALYWYRQSLGQGLEFLIYFQGNSAPDKSGLPSDRFSAERTGGSVSTLTIQRTQQEDSAVYLCASSFMGLAAKNIQYFGAGTRLSVL.

In its sample, this clone was seen once. The V and J genes are TRBV6-1 and TRBJ2-7; 8 nucleotides match TRBD1. The CDR3 is made up of 11 amino acids. J gave up 7 bases and V 5 bases, and 1 base lay outside the gene matches. The germline V gene encodes CDR1 MNHNS and CDR2 SASEGT. CDR3 DNA: TGTGCCAGCAGTTACAGGGGGGAGCAGTACTTC. Its protein product is CASSYRGEQYF.

The genes are TRBV6-4 and TRBJ2-1; 7 positions agree with TRBD2. The CDR3 totals 15 residues. Trimming at V came to 8 bases and at J to 0 bases, leaving 7 bases not matched to a gene. Looked up from germline, CDR1 is MRHNA and CDR2 is SNTAGT. In nucleotides, the CDR3 is TGTGCCAGCGCAAGCGGGGCAGTCTCCTACAATGAGCAGTTCTTC. Its translation: CASASGAVSYNEQFF.

The rearrangement uses TRBV21-1 and TRBJ2-1; the table's D call TRBD2 went unverified against the DNA. TRBV21-1 is a pseudogene locus. The CDR3 is made up of 14 amino acids. The CDR3 nucleotides read TGTGCCAGGCGGGTTAGGGTCGAGAGTGGTGAGCAGTTCTTC. Amino acid sequence: CARRVRVESGEQFF.

The CDR3 loop reads CAISEMDSRETQYF. The CDR3 bases are TGTGCCATCAGTGAGATGGACAGCCGAGAGACCCAGTACTTC. This rearrangement joins TRBV10-3 to TRBJ2-5, with a tentative D call TRBD1 (6 bases). Germline-derived CDR1 and CDR2 are ENHRY and SYGVKD. V shed 2 bases and J shed 4 bases, with 11 bases lying between them. CDR3 length: 14 amino acids.

This chain connects TRBV10-1 to TRBJ2-1; possibly TRBD1 or TRBD2 for D (6 bases each). The CDR3 has 12 amino acids. The V and J ends lost 3 bases and 7 bases respectively, with 7 bases between them. Germline assignment: CDR1 WNHNN and CDR2 SYGVQD (reference sequence). The CDR3: CASSEGGNEQFF. The CDR3 nucleotides are TGCGCCAGCAGTGAAGGGGGGAATGAGCAGTTCTTC.

The rearrangement joins TRBV19 to TRBJ2-3; 8 bases match TRBD2. The V segment lost 7 bases and the J segment 6 bases; nucleotides outside the gene matches: 3. The CDR3 contains 12 residues. Germline V gene lookup returns CDR1 LNHDA and CDR2 SQIVND (reference sequence). CDR3 sequence (DNA): TGTGCCAGTACCTCTAGCGGGGATACGCAGTATTTT. Amino acid sequence: CASTSSGDTQYF.

CDR3 region: CASSQPDRGYYEQYF. CDR3 in DNA: TGCGCCAGCAGTCAACCGGACAGGGGGTACTACGAGCAGTACTTC. This rearrangement joins TRBV23-1 to TRBJ2-7, with 10 nucleotides matching TRBD1. TRBV23-1 is labeled an ORF, and its function is uncertain. The V gene end was trimmed by 2 bases and the J gene end by 3 bases; junction bases not matched to a gene: 4. The CDR3 is made up of 15 amino acids.

V and J are TRBV6-1 and TRBJ2-3, with 8 bases identical to TRBD2. V dropped 0 bases and J dropped 0; count of bases not matched to a gene: 2. Germline V gene data show CDR1 as MNHNS and CDR2 as SASEGT. The CDR3 is made up of 16 amino acids. The CDR3 DNA follows: TGTGCCAGCAGTGAAGCGGCGGGGGGAAGCACAGATACGCAGTATTTT. Protein: CASSEAAGGSTDTQYF.

The rearrangement uses TRBV11-1 and TRBJ2-7, with D perhaps TRBD1 (5 bases). This CDR3 spans 15 amino acids. Trimming pared 1 base from V and 0 bases from J, leaving 10 bases between. From germline, CDR1 is SGHAT and CDR2 FQDESV (reference sequence). CDR3 bases: TGTGCCAGCAGCTTAGGCGCCGACAGCTCCTACGAGCAGTACTTC. Its translation: CASSLGADSSYEQYF.

The gene calls are TRBV29-1 and TRBJ2-7; D tentatively reads TRBD1 or TRBD2 (5 bases each). V lost 1 base to trimming and J lost 5 bases, with 12 bases between them. The germline CDR1 and CDR2 sequences are SQVTM and ANQGSEA. The CDR3 runs 13 residues. The CDR3 DNA follows: TGCAGCGTTGAAGCGGGGCCCGGGCACGAGCAGTACTTC. Translating it yields CSVEAGPGHEQYF.

The chain combines TRBV6-6 with TRBJ2-7; D is perhaps TRBD1 or TRBD2 (5 bases each). Germline-derived CDR1 and CDR2 are MNHNY and SVGAGI (reference sequence). CDR3 length: 15 amino acids. V was clipped by 2 bases and J by 3 bases, with 14 bases between them. The CDR3 is CASSYESAGSYEQYF. In DNA, the CDR3 is TGTGCCAGCAGTTACGAGTCCGCAGGGAGCTACGAGCAGTACTTC.

V and J are TRBV7-8 and TRBJ2-1; D assignment may be TRBD1 or TRBD2 (5 bases each). This CDR3 has 17 amino acids. The germline CDR1 and CDR2 sequences are SGHVS and FQNEAQ. Trimming removed 5 bases from V and 7 bases from J, with 24 bases in between. The CDR3 coding sequence is TGTGCCAGCAGCAAACCCGCCGGGGCCCTGATCGCGAATGAGCAGTTCTTC. It specifies CASSKPAGALIANEQFF.

The chain combines TRBV6-4 with TRBJ2-3; 7 nucleotides line up with TRBD2. Germline V gives CDR1 MRHNA, CDR2 SNTAGT. Germline trimming cut 2 bases from V and 3 bases from J; bases unmatched to any gene: 2. The CDR3 totals 14 residues. The CDR3, as DNA: TGTGCCAGCAGTGACGGGAGGGAGACAGATACGCAGTATTTT. As protein: CASSDGRETDTQYF.

This clone has only a few counts. V gene TRBV5-8 combines with J gene TRBJ1-2; 10 nucleotides agree with TRBD1. With 4 bases clipped from V and 4 bases from J, the junction kept 13 bases outside the gene matches. Germline loops: CDR1 SGHTS, CDR2 YDEGEE. This CDR3 spans 17 amino acids. CDR3 nucleotides: TGTGCCAGCAGCCCGTCCCGGGACAGGGGCGATCGCTATGGCTACACCTTC. Translated, it gives CASSPSRDRGDRYGYTF.

The chain couples TRBV2 to TRBJ2-3, with D perhaps being TRBD1 or TRBD2 (7 bases each). The germline V gene encodes CDR1 SNHLY and CDR2 FYNNEI. The V end was cut by 11 bases, the J end by 4 bases, with 16 bases between. This CDR3 comprises 13 residues. Here the CDR3 DNA reads TGTGCCTCCAGGGGGGGGCTGGCAGATACGCAGTATTTT. As protein: CASRGGLADTQYF. Full variable domain (outside the CDR3, taken from reference TRBV2 and TRBJ2-3): EPEVTQTPSHQVTQMGQEVILRCVPISNHLYFYWYRQILGQKVEFLVSFYNNEISEKSEIFDDQFSVERPDGSNFTLKIRSTKLEDSAMYFCASRGGLADTQYFGPGTRLTVL.